The text below deals with one T cell receptor (beta chain). The data were taken from a study of cytotoxic CD8 clonotypes in ibrutinib-treated CLL. In the study overall: The subjects consisted of approximately ten relapsed/refractory and about 14 treatment-naive individuals, with 17 to 18 IGHV unmutated.

CDR1 SGHVS and CDR2 FQNEAQ come from the germline V gene. This CDR3 region has 15 residues. V gave up 2 bases and J gave up 0 bases, with 8 bases separating them. A 1 in 200,000 to 1 in 1 million T cell depth was the sequencing target. Only in-frame clones appear in the TCRdb table, and some are missing; sequencing was by immunoSEQ multiplex PCR. The table includes 200,000 to 250,000 clones, about four fifths detected once. The sequencing used PBMCs, collected after 12 months of ibrutinib treatment. The clonotype originates from a human donor with chronic lymphocytic leukemia. The V call is TRBV7-8, the J call TRBJ1-5; D gene uncertain. The CDR3: CASSLRADSNQPQHF. DNA for the CDR3: TGTGCCAGCAGCTTACGGGCAGATAGCAATCAGCCCCAGCATTTT.